The T cell receptor beta chain under discussion was sequenced for a study of T cell repertoires in cytomegalovirus infection. Via MiXCR, TCRdb re-called the reads, giving one row per CDR3 protein. This sample carries 490,000 or so distinct CDR3 sequences, about 11% of them seen once, and the ten largest clones take roughly 10%. V lost 2 bases to trimming and J lost 5 bases, with 12 bases between them. Germline-derived CDR1 and CDR2 are KGHSH and LQKENI. This CDR3 is 14 amino acids long. Study results and limitations: CMV-specific HLA-C-restricted TCR beta clonotypes dominated the ex vivo response.

Only a few counts were recorded for this clonotype. What it binds is unknown. Sequenced sample: PBMCs. The chain links TRBV18 to TRBJ2-5; tentatively, D is TRBD2 (5 bases). The receptor was isolated from a human donor in good health (CMV status not recorded). Some clones in this sample may be carry-over from other donors' samples. The CDR3 DNA reads TGTGCCAGCTCACCAGAGGACTTCTGGGAGACCCAGTACTTC. It translates to CASSPEDFWETQYF.